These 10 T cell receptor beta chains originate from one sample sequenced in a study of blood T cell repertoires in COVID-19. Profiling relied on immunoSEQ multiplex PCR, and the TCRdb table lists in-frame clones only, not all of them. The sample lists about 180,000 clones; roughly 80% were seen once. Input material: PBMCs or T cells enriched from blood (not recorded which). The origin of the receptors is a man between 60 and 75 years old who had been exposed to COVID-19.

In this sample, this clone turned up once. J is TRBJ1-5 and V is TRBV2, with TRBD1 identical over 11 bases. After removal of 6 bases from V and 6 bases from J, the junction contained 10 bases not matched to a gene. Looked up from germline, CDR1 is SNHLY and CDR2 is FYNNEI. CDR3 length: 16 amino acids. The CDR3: CASSERRTGGGQPQHF. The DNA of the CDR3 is TGTGCCAGCAGCGAAAGACGGACAGGGGGCGGTCAGCCCCAGCATTTT.

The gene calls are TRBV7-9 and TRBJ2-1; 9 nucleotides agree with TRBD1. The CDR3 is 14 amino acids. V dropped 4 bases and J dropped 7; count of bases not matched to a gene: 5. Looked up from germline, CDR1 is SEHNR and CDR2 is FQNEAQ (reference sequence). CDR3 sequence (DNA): TGTGCCAGCAGCTACGAGGACAGGGGTAATGAGCAGTTCTTC. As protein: CASSYEDRGNEQFF.

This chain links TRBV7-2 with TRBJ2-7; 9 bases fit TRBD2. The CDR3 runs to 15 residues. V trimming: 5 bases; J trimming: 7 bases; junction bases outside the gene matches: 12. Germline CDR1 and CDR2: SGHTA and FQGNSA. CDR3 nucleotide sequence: TGTGCCAGCAGCGCGGAGCCGGGACTAGCTTCGGAGCAGTACTTC. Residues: CASSAEPGLASEQYF. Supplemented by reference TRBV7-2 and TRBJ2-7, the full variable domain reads GAGVSQSPSNKVTEKGKDVELRCDPISGHTALYWYRQSLGQGLEFLIYFQGNSAPDKSGLPSDRFSAERTGGSVSTLTIQRTQQEDSAVYLCASSAEPGLASEQYFGPGTRLTVT.

CDR3 DNA: TGTGCCAGCAGCGGGAGACTAGCGGGAGAAAGGGCCGGGGAGCTGTTTTTT. The encoded protein is CASSGRLAGERAGELFF. J is TRBJ2-2 and V is TRBV9, with 12 nucleotides matching TRBD2. This CDR3 spans 17 amino acids. Losses at the gene ends were 3 bases for V and 6 bases for J; bases not matched to a gene: 9. Germline V CDR1 and CDR2: SGDLS, YYNGEE.

In DNA form, the CDR3 reads TGCGCCAGCAGCTTGTCACAGGGCGAATACTCACCCCTCCACTTT. Translated: CASSLSQGEYSPLHF. The rearrangement links TRBV5-1 to TRBJ1-6; D possibly corresponds to TRBD1 (6 bases). Germline V gene data show CDR1 as SGHRS and CDR2 as YFSETQ. The CDR3 is 15 residues long. Trimming shortened V by 1 base and J by 10 bases, and 15 bases separated the two germline ends. Filled out from reference TRBV5-1 and TRBJ1-6, the complete variable domain reads KAGVTQTPRYLIKTRGQQVTLSCSPISGHRSVSWYQQTPGQGLQFLFEYFSETQRNKGNFPGRFSGRQFSNSRSEMNVSTLELGDSALYLCASSLSQGEYSPLHFGNGTRLTVT.

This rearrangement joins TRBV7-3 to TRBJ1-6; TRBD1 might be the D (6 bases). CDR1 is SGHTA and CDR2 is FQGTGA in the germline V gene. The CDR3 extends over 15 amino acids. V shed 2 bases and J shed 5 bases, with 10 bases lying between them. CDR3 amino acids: CASSLGTRDNSPLHF. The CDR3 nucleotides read TGTGCCAGCAGCTTAGGGACAAGGGATAATTCACCCCTCCACTTT.

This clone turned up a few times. The DNA of the CDR3 is TGTGCCAGCAGCTTGCAGGTCCGGGAAAAACTGTTTTTT. It specifies CASSLQVREKLFF. The genes are TRBV11-3 and TRBJ1-4; no clear D. Trimming took 3 bases from V and 8 from J, leaving 10 bases between them. Looked up from germline, CDR1 is SGHNT and CDR2 is YENEEA. The CDR3 runs to 13 residues.

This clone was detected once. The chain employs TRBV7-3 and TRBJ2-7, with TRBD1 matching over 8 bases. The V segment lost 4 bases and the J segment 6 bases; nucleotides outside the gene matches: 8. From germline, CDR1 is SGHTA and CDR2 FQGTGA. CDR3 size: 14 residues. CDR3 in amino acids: CASSSTGGQAEQYF. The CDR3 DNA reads TGTGCCAGCAGCTCCACAGGGGGGCAGGCCGAGCAGTACTTC.

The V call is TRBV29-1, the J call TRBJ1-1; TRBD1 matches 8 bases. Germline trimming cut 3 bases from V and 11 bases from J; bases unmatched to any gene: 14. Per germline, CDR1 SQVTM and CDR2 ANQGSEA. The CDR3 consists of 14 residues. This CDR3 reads CSVDKRQGIGSAFF. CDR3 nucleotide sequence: TGCAGCGTTGACAAGAGACAGGGGATTGGGAGTGCTTTCTTT. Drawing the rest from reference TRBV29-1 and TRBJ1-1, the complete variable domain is SAVISQKPSRDICQRGTSLTIQCQVDSQVTMMFWYRQQPGQSLTLIATANQGSEATYESGFVIDKFPISRPNLTFSTLTVSNMSPEDSSIYLCSVDKRQGIGSAFFGQGTRLTVV.

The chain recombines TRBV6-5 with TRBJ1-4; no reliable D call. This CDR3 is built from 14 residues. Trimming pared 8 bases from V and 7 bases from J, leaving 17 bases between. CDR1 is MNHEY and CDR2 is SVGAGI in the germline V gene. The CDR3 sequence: CASEVEAWGEKLFF. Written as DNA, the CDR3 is TGTGCCAGCGAGGTGGAGGCATGGGGTGAAAAACTGTTTTTT.